Following are 20 T cell receptor beta chains from one sample sequenced in a study of blood T cell repertoires in COVID-19. Assay: immunoSEQ multiplex PCR; the TCRdb copy retains only in-frame clones and omits some. The data contain roughly 61,000 clones, over 70% of them singletons. The sample comprised peripheral blood. The receptor set was obtained from a woman in her seventies with acute or convalescent COVID-19.

This clone was found a few times. The chain uses TRBV29-1 and TRBJ1-1; D perhaps matches TRBD1 (5 bases). CDR1 is SQVTM, CDR2 ANQGSEA, per germline. Trimming pared 7 bases from V and 7 bases from J, leaving 10 bases between. CDR3 size: 10 residues. CDR3 residues: CSAQGDEAFF. The DNA for the CDR3 is TGCAGCGCCCAGGGTGATGAAGCTTTCTTT.

V is TRBV7-8 and J is TRBJ2-7; 12 positions agree with TRBD1. V trimming: 5 bases; J trimming: 7 bases; junction bases outside the gene matches: 6. CDR1 and CDR2 from the germline V gene are SGHVS and FQNEAQ. The CDR3 extends over 14 amino acids. Written as DNA, the CDR3 is TGTGCCAGCAGCGTGGGACAGGGGGCCAGTGAGCAGTACTTC. It encodes CASSVGQGASEQYF.

The DNA of the CDR3 is TGTGCCAGCAGTCGAAGGGAGAGGACGTTGAACCAAGAGACCCAGTACTTC. Protein: CASSRRERTLNQETQYF. The chain combines TRBV7-8 with TRBJ2-5, with a possible D match to TRBD2 (5 bases). Germline CDR1 is SGHVS and CDR2 is FQNEAQ. V was trimmed by 6 bases and J by 0 bases, leaving 20 bases between them. This CDR3 comprises 17 residues.

This chain uses TRBV10-1 with TRBJ2-3; tentatively, D is TRBD2 (5 bases). CDR1 and CDR2 (germline): WNHNN, SYGVQD (reference sequence). This CDR3 spans 16 amino acids. Trimming pared 2 bases from V and 9 bases from J, leaving 21 bases between. The CDR3, as DNA: TGCGCCAGCAGTGAGAGGAGGCCATCGAGGGAAGGCACGCAGTATTTT. Translated: CASSERRPSREGTQYF.

The chain joins TRBV27 to TRBJ1-1; D is perhaps TRBD1 (5 bases). In germline, CDR1 is MNHEY, CDR2 SMNVEV (reference sequence). Between the trimmed V and J ends, which lost 3 bases and 4 bases, there was a span of 15 bases. This CDR3 spans 15 amino acids. The CDR3 loop is CASSFAGGVGTEAFF. The CDR3 nucleotides are TGTGCCAGCAGTTTCGCGGGGGGGGTGGGCACTGAAGCTTTCTTT.

The rearrangement links TRBV5-1 to TRBJ2-1; 8 bases align to TRBD2. Germline trimming cut 2 bases from V and 4 bases from J; bases unmatched to any gene: 11. The CDR3 extends over 17 amino acids. The germline V gene encodes CDR1 SGHRS and CDR2 YFSETQ. CDR3 nucleotide sequence: TGCGCCAGCAGCTTCCCCGAGGTAGCGGGGCTATACAATGAGCAGTTCTTC. Its protein product is CASSFPEVAGLYNEQFF.

The table lists this clone with a few counts. Distinct nucleotide sequences in the sample also encode this CDR3. The J gene is TRBJ1-1, the V gene TRBV7-2; D not resolved. The CDR3 length is 15 residues. Germline lookup yields CDR1 SGHTA and CDR2 FQGNSA. The V end was cut by 5 bases, the J end by 0 bases, with 13 bases between. CDR3 nucleotides: TGTGCCAGCAGCCCCTGGAGCGGGTTGAACACTGAAGCTTTCTTT. Encoded protein: CASSPWSGLNTEAFF.

The chain couples TRBV5-1 to TRBJ1-1; 8 positions agree with TRBD1. The junction had 6 bases not matched to a gene; V was cut back by 0 bases and J by 8 bases. The germline gives CDR1 SGHRS, CDR2 YFSETQ. This CDR3 spans 14 amino acids. CDR3 sequence reads: CASSLVLGQGEAFF. The CDR3 DNA is TGCGCCAGCAGCTTGGTACTTGGACAGGGCGAAGCTTTCTTT. Full variable domain (remainder filled in from reference TRBV5-1 and TRBJ1-1): KAGVTQTPRYLIKTRGQQVTLSCSPISGHRSVSWYQQTPGQGLQFLFEYFSETQRNKGNFPGRFSGRQFSNSRSEMNVSTLELGDSALYLCASSLVLGQGEAFFGQGTRLTVV.

The V gene is TRBV5-1, the J gene TRBJ2-2; the D gene is possibly TRBD2 (6 bases). V shed 5 bases and J shed 0 bases, with 11 bases lying between them. This CDR3 contains 15 residues. Per the germline V gene, CDR1 is SGHRS and CDR2 is YFSETQ. The CDR3 DNA follows: TGCGCCAGCAGGGAGGGGCTATCGAACACCGGGGAGCTGTTTTTT. Amino acid sequence: CASREGLSNTGELFF.

In the case of this clone: Within the sample, other DNA sequences also encode this same CDR3. This chain connects TRBV6-5 to TRBJ1-5, with TRBD1 matching 9 bases. This CDR3 is built from 15 residues. Looked up from germline, CDR1 is MNHEY and CDR2 is SVGAGI. Trimming at V came to 5 bases and at J to 7 bases, leaving 9 bases not matched to a gene. The CDR3 loop reads CASSQTGGGGQPQHF. The DNA for the CDR3 is TGTGCCAGCAGTCAAACAGGGGGCGGGGGGCAGCCCCAGCATTTT.

This clone has a single count. V is TRBV6-5 and J is TRBJ1-2; a possible D gene is TRBD1 (5 bases). CDR1 MNHEY and CDR2 SVGAGI come from the germline V gene. Between the trimmed V and J ends, which lost 6 bases and 8 bases, there was a span of 19 bases. The CDR3 runs to 14 residues. CDR3 protein: CASSSPRGPLGYTF. DNA of the CDR3: TGTGCCAGCAGCTCTCCGCGGGGCCCCCTCGGCTACACCTTC.

The gene calls are TRBV10-3 and TRBJ2-1, with 8 bases fitting TRBD2. This CDR3 spans 16 amino acids. The V and J ends lost 3 bases and 0 bases, in that order; junction bases with no gene match: 4. Germline loops: CDR1 ENHRY, CDR2 SYGVKD. The CDR3 sequence: CAISDGGGYSYNEQFF. The CDR3 DNA sequence: TGTGCCATCAGTGATGGCGGGGGGTACTCCTACAATGAGCAGTTCTTC.

This chain links TRBV27 with TRBJ2-3; D might be TRBD2 (6 bases). The CDR3 consists of 18 residues. Germline assignment: CDR1 MNHEY and CDR2 SMNVEV (reference sequence). V lost 0 bases, J lost 6 bases, and 22 bases lay in between. Here the CDR3 reads CASSLSRLRSGPGDTQYF. The DNA of the CDR3 is TGTGCCAGCAGTTTATCCAGGCTACGAAGCGGGCCCGGGGATACGCAGTATTTT.

J is TRBJ2-7 and V is TRBV19, with D possibly being TRBD2 (7 bases). The germline V and J ends were trimmed by 5 bases and 3 bases, with 14 bases remaining between them. Germline loops: CDR1 LNHDA, CDR2 SQIVND (reference sequence). This CDR3 spans 14 amino acids. For the CDR3, the DNA is TGTGCCAGTAGTCGTAACAGGGAGGGCTACGAGCAGTACTTC. It specifies CASSRNREGYEQYF.

This sequence joins TRBV7-8 and TRBJ1-1, with unresolved D. This CDR3 comprises 15 residues. V lost 2 bases and J 4 bases, leaving 14 bases between the germline ends. From germline, CDR1 is SGHVS and CDR2 FQNEAQ. The CDR3 loop reads CASSLRLETTTEAFF. The CDR3, as DNA: TGTGCCAGCAGCTTAAGATTGGAGACGACCACTGAAGCTTTCTTT.

The genes are TRBV19 and TRBJ1-2, with D possibly matching TRBD1 (6 bases). Trimming pared 3 bases from V and 4 bases from J, leaving 12 bases between. Germline V gives CDR1 LNHDA, CDR2 SQIVND (reference sequence). The CDR3 is 14 residues long. The CDR3 reads CASSMAPRGYGYTF. The CDR3 coding sequence is TGTGCCAGTAGTATGGCCCCCAGGGGCTATGGCTACACCTTC.

The gene calls are TRBV7-6 and TRBJ1-1; a possible D gene is TRBD1 (6 bases). Germline V gene data show CDR1 as SGHVS and CDR2 as FNYEAQ. This CDR3 has 16 residues. The V end was cut by 5 bases, the J end by 1 base, with 17 bases between. DNA for the CDR3: TGTGCCAGCAGCCAGGGGTTCGGCAGTACGAACACTGAAGCTTTCTTT. It translates to CASSQGFGSTNTEAFF.

This chain links TRBV19 with TRBJ1-1, with D possibly being TRBD1 (6 bases). The CDR3 has 15 amino acids. In germline, CDR1 is LNHDA, CDR2 SQIVND (reference sequence). V lost 3 bases, J lost 1 base, and 12 bases lay in between. CDR3 region: CASSITGTPNTEAFF. CDR3 coding DNA: TGTGCCAGTAGTATTACCGGGACACCGAACACTGAAGCTTTCTTT.

The rearrangement uses TRBV5-1 and TRBJ1-2, with unresolved D. Trimming stripped 4 bases from V and 4 bases from J, with 17 bases between. The CDR3 has 15 residues. The germline V gene encodes CDR1 SGHRS and CDR2 YFSETQ. CDR3 in DNA: TGCGCCAGCAGCCTGGACCGGGAACCTACCTATGGCTACACCTTC. It yields the protein CASSLDREPTYGYTF.

The genes are TRBV18 and TRBJ1-2; 8 bases are a match to TRBD1. The ends lost 3 bases at V and 2 bases at J; junction bases unmatched: 2. There are 14 residues in the CDR3. From germline, CDR1 is KGHSH and CDR2 LQKENI. The CDR3 DNA reads TGTGCCAGCTCACCGGACAGGGCCAACTATGGCTACACCTTC. Translation: CASSPDRANYGYTF.